The 30 T cell receptor beta chains given below trace back to one sample, sequenced in a study of blood T cells in healthy people across ages. The use of a sample-barcoded 5' primer and a J-beta primer mix characterized a second PCR of roughly 6 to 11 cycles. TCRdb re-called the 5' RACE reads through MiXCR, storing one row per CDR3 protein. The sample has about 780,000 distinct CDR3 sequences, roughly 25% seen once. This same sample was also taken into another study, of T cells of mothers and their children.

The sample comprised blood. The receptors shown here come from a boy between 10 and 17 years old in good health.

The chain joins TRBV7-9 to TRBJ2-5, with 9 bases identical to TRBD1. V lost 9 bases and J lost 5; bases outside the gene matches: 10. Germline V gene sequence: CDR1 SEHNR, CDR2 FQNEAQ (reference sequence). The CDR3 runs to 14 residues. CDR3 loop: CARQRGQGVETQYF. Written as DNA, the CDR3 is TGTGCCAGACAGCGGGGACAGGGTGTGGAGACCCAGTACTTC.

The chain joins TRBV24-1 to TRBJ2-7, with 8 bases that match TRBD1. CDR3 length: 13 residues. V lost 5 bases, J lost 5 bases, and 4 bases stayed unmatched. In germline, CDR1 is KGHDR, CDR2 SFDVKD. CDR3 sequence: CATSAGGTNEQYF. The CDR3 coding sequence is TGTGCCACCAGTGCAGGGGGCACCAACGAGCAGTACTTC.

The chain uses TRBV29-1 and TRBJ2-7, with D perhaps TRBD1 (7 bases). The CDR3 runs 13 residues. Germline V gene data show CDR1 as SQVTM and CDR2 as ANQGSEA. V was shortened by 3 bases and J by 5 bases, with 14 bases between the two germline ends. CDR3 region: CSVEGRGRNEQYF. CDR3 DNA: TGCAGCGTTGAGGGCAGGGGGAGGAACGAGCAGTACTTC.

This clonotype was counted a few times. This rearrangement joins TRBV5-6 to TRBJ2-5; either TRBD1 or TRBD2 may supply D (5 bases each). CDR3 size: 15 residues. V lost 4 bases, J lost 2 bases, and 15 bases lay in between. Germline V gene data show CDR1 as SGHDT and CDR2 as YYEEEE. CDR3 residues: CASSTVQDFQETQYF. The CDR3 coding sequence is TGTGCCAGCAGCACCGTACAGGACTTTCAAGAGACCCAGTACTTC.

This clonotype was seen a few times. The chain employs TRBV20-1 and TRBJ2-1, with TRBD2 matching over 13 bases. CDR1 and CDR2 (germline): DFQATT, SNEGSKA (reference sequence). Trimming cost V 4 bases and J 3 bases; bases outside gene matches: 6. The CDR3 is 16 residues long. CDR3 protein: CSATRLAGGNYNEQFF. For the CDR3, the DNA is TGCAGTGCTACTCGACTAGCGGGGGGTAACTACAATGAGCAGTTCTTC.

The rearrangement uses TRBV6-2 or TRBV6-3 and TRBJ2-7, with TRBD2 matching over 12 bases. The CDR3 runs to 18 residues. V shed 6 bases and J 0 bases; nucleotides not matched to a gene: 12. Germline CDR1 and CDR2: MNHEY and SVGEGT. Written as DNA, the CDR3 is TGTGCCAGCAGCTCTCCGGGACTAGCGGGCGCTCTCTCCTACGAGCAGTACTTC. It codes for CASSSPGLAGALSYEQYF.

There are a few counts of this clonotype. V and J are TRBV5-1 and TRBJ1-1, with 8 bases fitting TRBD1. CDR1 SGHRS and CDR2 YFSETQ come from the germline V gene. The V and J ends lost 1 base and 10 bases, in that order; junction bases with no gene match: 3. This CDR3 comprises 12 residues. The CDR3: CASSLSRGRAFF. The DNA for the CDR3 is TGCGCCAGCAGCTTGAGCAGGGGGCGAGCTTTCTTT.

Notes on this clonotype: A junction boundary mismatches the germline segment, possibly from a read error. The rearrangement joins TRBV15 to TRBJ2-2; D is perhaps TRBD1 or TRBD2 (5 bases each). The CDR3 runs 16 residues. Germline loops: CDR1 LNHNV, CDR2 YYDKDF (reference sequence). CDR3 coding DNA: TGTGCCACCAGCAGAGATCGGACTGGTACCACCGGGGCGCTGTTTTTT. It encodes CATSRDRTGTTGALFF.

Comment on this clonotype: As the CDR3 is not closed by the conserved phenylalanine or tryptophan, this likely results from a read error. The V and J genes are TRBV29-1 and TRBJ2-7, with D perhaps assigned TRBD1 or TRBD2 (6 bases each). The CDR3 extends over 11 amino acids. Germline V gene sequence: CDR1 SQVTM, CDR2 ANQGSEA. The CDR3 protein is CGGQLSYEQYL. The DNA of the CDR3 is TGCGGGGGGCAGCTATCCTACGAGCAGTACCTC.

Note on this clonotype: Relative to the germline gene, one junction end is altered; a read error may explain this. The chain recombines TRBV15 with TRBJ2-2, with D possibly being TRBD1 or TRBD2 (5 bases each). The length of the CDR3 is 17 residues. The V gene's germline CDR1 is LNHNV and CDR2 YYDKDF (reference sequence). This CDR3 reads CATSSPGTEKKSGELFF. CDR3 sequence (DNA): TGTGCCACCAGCAGTCCCGGGACGGAGAAGAAGTCCGGGGAACTGTTTTTT.

The rearrangement links TRBV5-1 to TRBJ2-1; 9 bases are shared with TRBD1. The V and J ends lost 4 bases and 4 bases, in that order; junction bases with no gene match: 6. CDR1 is SGHRS, CDR2 YFSETQ, per germline. The CDR3 is made up of 15 amino acids. The chain's CDR3 is CASSKGTGNYNEQFF. The CDR3 DNA sequence: TGCGCCAGCAGCAAAGGGACAGGGAATTACAATGAGCAGTTCTTC. The complete variable domain, with remaining parts taken from reference TRBV5-1 and TRBJ2-1, reads KAGVTQTPRYLIKTRGQQVTLSCSPISGHRSVSWYQQTPGQGLQFLFEYFSETQRNKGNFPGRFSGRQFSNSRSEMNVSTLELGDSALYLCASSKGTGNYNEQFFGPGTRLTVL.

About this clonotype itself: The junction differs from germline at one of its ends, possibly a read error. This chain uses TRBV9 with TRBJ1-1; D may be TRBD1 (5 bases). Germline V lookup: CDR1 SGDLS, CDR2 YYNGEE. CDR3 length: 15 residues. The CDR3 sequence: CASSVGLFGGTEAFF. The CDR3 DNA is TGTGCCAGTAGCGTAGGATTGTTCGGGGGCACTGAAGCTTTCTTT.

This chain uses TRBV7-6 with TRBJ2-1, with unresolved D. Germline V gene data show CDR1 as SGHVS and CDR2 as FNYEAQ. With 5 bases removed from V and 4 bases from J, the gap between germline ends came to 9 bases. This CDR3 region has 13 residues. The CDR3 region has the DNA TGTGCCAGCAGCGATCTAGGGTACAATGAGCAGTTCTTC. This sequence encodes CASSDLGYNEQFF.

This clonotype was counted only a few times. V gene TRBV20-1 combines with J gene TRBJ1-2, with TRBD1 matching over 10 bases. Per germline, CDR1 DFQATT and CDR2 SNEGSKA (reference sequence). Trimming cost V 6 bases and J 6 bases; bases outside gene matches: 10. This CDR3 has 14 residues. Here the CDR3 reads CSAPRQGAINGYTF. The CDR3 nucleotides read TGCAGTGCCCCGCGACAGGGGGCAATTAATGGCTACACCTTC.

This clonotype has just a few counts. V and J are TRBV21-1 and TRBJ2-2; TRBD1 is the table's D call and was not checked against the DNA. TRBV21-1 represents a pseudogene. This CDR3 spans 17 amino acids. The CDR3 reads CASPSARDRVNTGELFF. CDR3 nucleotide sequence: TGTGCCAGCCCCTCGGCACGGGACAGGGTTAACACCGGGGAGCTGTTTTTT.

The chain combines TRBV20-1 with TRBJ2-5, with TRBD2 matching 9 bases. The J call could be wrong; TRBJ2-1 is a better fit for the DNA end. The CDR3 runs to 14 residues. Germline CDR1 and CDR2: DFQATT and SNEGSKA (reference sequence). Here the CDR3 DNA reads TGCAGTGCTAGGAGGACTAGCGAAGGGATTGAGCAGTTCTTC. Amino acid sequence: CSARRTSEGIEQFF.

In its sample, this clonotype was seen a few times. V and J are TRBV5-1 and TRBJ1-4, with D hard to call. The CDR3 is made up of 16 amino acids. Looked up from germline, CDR1 is SGHRS and CDR2 is YFSETQ. With 4 bases removed from V and 0 bases from J, the gap between germline ends came to 13 bases. The CDR3: CASSKGSKPTNEKLFF. DNA of the CDR3: TGCGCCAGCAGCAAGGGCAGCAAGCCAACTAATGAAAAACTGTTTTTT.

The chain couples TRBV7-8 to TRBJ2-1; D gene unclear. CDR1 and CDR2 from the germline V gene are SGHVS and FQNEAQ. Trimming took 1 base from V and 0 from J, leaving 7 bases between them. This CDR3 is 15 amino acids long. As DNA, the CDR3 is TGTGCCAGCAGCTTAGTATCCAGCTCCTACAATGAGCAGTTCTTC. Residues: CASSLVSSSYNEQFF.

The chain links TRBV29-1 to TRBJ2-1, with TRBD1 identical over 9 bases. J gave up 7 bases and V 6 bases, and 10 bases lay outside the gene matches. This CDR3 is 14 amino acids long. Germline V gives CDR1 SQVTM, CDR2 ANQGSEA. CDR3 sequence: CSVTSGTGHNEQFF. CDR3 nucleotide sequence: TGCAGCGTGACATCCGGGACAGGGCATAATGAGCAGTTCTTC.

This chain's CDR3 is CASSQVGGLGAFF. CDR3 bases: TGTGCCAGCAGCCAAGTCGGGGGATTGGGAGCTTTCTTT. The rearrangement uses TRBV14 and TRBJ1-1, with D maybe TRBD1 (5 bases). This CDR3 has 13 residues. The germline V gene encodes CDR1 SGHDN and CDR2 FVKESK. The ends were cut back, 1 base at V and 10 bases at J, with 13 bases in the middle.

The chain links TRBV29-1 to TRBJ2-3; no reliable D call. Germline values: CDR1 SQVTM, CDR2 ANQGSEA. V was shortened by 4 bases and J by 3 bases, with 5 bases between the two germline ends. The length of the CDR3 is 11 residues. The chain's CDR3 is CSVAQTDTQYF. In DNA, the CDR3 is TGCAGCGTTGCCCAGACAGATACGCAGTATTTT.

The J gene is TRBJ2-5, the V gene TRBV4-1, with TRBD2 matching over 10 bases. With V trimmed by 4 bases and J by 5 bases, 7 bases remained unmatched. Germline values: CDR1 MGHRA, CDR2 YSYEKL. The CDR3 runs to 15 residues. The CDR3 DNA reads TGCGCCAGCAGCCTTTCCGGGACTAGCGCGGAGACCCAGTACTTC. Its translation is CASSLSGTSAETQYF.

This clonotype was found a few times. The rearrangement links TRBV9 to TRBJ2-5, with TRBD2 matching 7 bases. Germline V gene sequence: CDR1 SGDLS, CDR2 YYNGEE. The CDR3 totals 16 residues. The V segment lost 1 base and the J segment 3 bases; nucleotides outside the gene matches: 9. The CDR3 DNA reads TGTGCCAGCAGCGTAAACCCTAGCGGTGGGGAAGAGACCCAGTACTTC. It codes for CASSVNPSGGEETQYF.

This clonotype came up a few times. The chain has TRBV5-1 and TRBJ2-5; 10 bases map to TRBD2. Germline trimming cut 4 bases from V and 5 bases from J; bases unmatched to any gene: 5. Germline V CDR1 and CDR2: SGHRS, YFSETQ. This CDR3 contains 14 residues. CDR3 in DNA: TGCGCCAGCAGCCCGGGACTAGCGTCGGAGACCCAGTACTTC. Translated: CASSPGLASETQYF.

The chain uses TRBV5-1 and TRBJ2-1; possible D gene TRBD2, 6 bases. The CDR3 sequence is 16 residues long. Germline loops: CDR1 SGHRS, CDR2 YFSETQ. Trimming cost V 5 bases and J 7 bases, with 22 bases left between them. The chain's CDR3 is CASRDVYGGGRNEQFF. The CDR3 DNA sequence: TGCGCCAGCAGGGATGTATATGGGGGAGGTAGAAATGAGCAGTTCTTC.

The table lists this clonotype with many counts. The chain employs TRBV7-2 and TRBJ2-1, with D unresolved. V was shortened by 2 bases and J by 9 bases, with 14 bases between the two germline ends. The CDR3 runs to 14 residues. In germline, CDR1 is SGHTA, CDR2 FQGNSA. The DNA for the CDR3 is TGTGCCAGCAGCTTATCTAGACCCGCTGGTGAGCAGTTCTTC. This sequence encodes CASSLSRPAGEQFF. The variable domain in full, completed from reference TRBV7-2 and TRBJ2-1, reads GAGVSQSPSNKVTEKGKDVELRCDPISGHTALYWYRQSLGQGLEFLIYFQGNSAPDKSGLPSDRFSAERTGGSVSTLTIQRTQQEDSAVYLCASSLSRPAGEQFFGPGTRLTVL.

This clonotype was observed at least ten times. The chain has TRBV28 and TRBJ2-7; D not resolved. This CDR3 is built from 15 residues. Per germline, CDR1 MDHEN and CDR2 SYDVKM. The V gene lost 3 bases and the J gene lost 0 bases, with 12 bases spanning the gap. The DNA for the CDR3 is TGTGCCAGCAGTTTTCTGGGTTTGACCTCCTACGAGCAGTACTTC. As protein: CASSFLGLTSYEQYF.

CDR3: CSARDTYGYTF. Written as DNA, the CDR3 is TGCAGTGCTAGAGATACTTATGGCTACACCTTC. J is TRBJ1-2 and V is TRBV20-1; D gene unclear. In germline, CDR1 is DFQATT, CDR2 SNEGSKA (reference sequence). Between the trimmed V and J ends, which lost 0 bases and 5 bases, there was a span of 4 bases. This CDR3 region has 11 residues.

To note about this clonotype: At one end, the junction sequence differs from germline, possibly due to a read error. The chain employs TRBV20-1 and TRBJ2-5; D remains unclear. The last part of the DNA fits TRBJ2-7 better; the J call may be wrong. The CDR3 sequence is 14 residues long. Germline V gene data show CDR1 as DFQATT and CDR2 as SNEGSKA (reference sequence). CDR3 residues: CSATLGYHTYEQYF. In nucleotides, the CDR3 is TGTAGTGCTACCTTGGGGTACCATACCTACGAGCAGTACTTC.

A few counts support this clonotype. This chain connects TRBV5-1 to TRBJ1-1; 8 bases fit TRBD1. Germline values: CDR1 SGHRS, CDR2 YFSETQ. The length of the CDR3 is 12 residues. V was clipped by 4 bases and J by 11 bases; unmatched bases: 7. CDR3: CASSPDRVRAFF. CDR3 nucleotides: TGCGCCAGCAGCCCGGACAGGGTTCGGGCTTTCTTT.